Presented here are 2 T cell receptor beta chains from one specimen sequenced in a study of cytomegalovirus exposure and HLA in healthy donors. TCRdb's table, derived via immunoSEQ multiplex PCR, lists solely in-frame clones and lacks some. The table includes 100,000 to 150,000 clones, 89% detected once. Sequencing was performed on PBMCs. The source is a young woman in good health and CMV-seronegative.

The V and J genes are TRBV27 and TRBJ2-1; no firm D call. This CDR3 is built from 14 residues. The germline V and J ends were trimmed by 3 bases and 1 base, with 7 bases remaining between them. Germline V CDR1 and CDR2: MNHEY, SMNVEV (reference sequence). The CDR3 DNA reads as TGTGCCAGCAGTTTCGGAGTTTCCTACAATGAGCAGTTCTTC. Translation: CASSFGVSYNEQFF.

The CDR3 coding sequence is TGTGCCAGCAGTCGGAGCTCTGGGGCCAACGTCCTGACTTTC. It specifies CASSRSSGANVLTF. V is TRBV11-2 and J is TRBJ2-6; D remains ambiguous. V was cut by 6 bases and J by 0 bases, with 6 bases left in between. From germline, CDR1 is SGHAT and CDR2 FQNNGV. There are 14 residues in the CDR3.